Listed here are 29 T cell receptor beta chains from one sample, sequenced in a study of T cells after posttransplantation cyclophosphamide. The naive gate required viable CD3+CD4+ or CD3+CD8+ cells with CCR7+CD45RA+CD45RO-CD95-CD27+CD28+ phenotype. Some clones are missing from TCRdb's copy, which holds only in-frame ones; the method was immunoSEQ multiplex PCR. The sample lists roughly 32,000 clones; about 90% were seen once. Material for sequencing was naive CD4+ T cells sorted from PBMCs. Every receptor here comes from a woman aged 55 to 70 in good health, CMV-negative, and a related stem cell transplant donor.

DNA of the CDR3: TGTGCCACTTCGAACTCACCGGTAAGAGAGACCCAGTACTTC. Its protein is CATSNSPVRETQYF. The chain has TRBV6-1 and TRBJ2-5; D is uncertain. Trimming took 10 bases from V and 4 from J, leaving 19 bases between them. This CDR3 is built from 14 residues. Germline CDR1 reads MNHNS; CDR2 reads SASEGT.

This clone is a singleton in its sample. V is TRBV11-2 and J is TRBJ2-3; TRBD1 is a possible D gene (6 bases). Germline CDR1 and CDR2: SGHAT and FQNNGV. The CDR3 is 14 amino acids. The germline V and J ends were trimmed by 2 bases and 6 bases, with 12 bases remaining between them. CDR3 nucleotides: TGTGCCAGCAGCTTATTCGTCAGGGGTGATACGCAGTATTTT. It specifies CASSLFVRGDTQYF.

With respect to this clone: Additional DNA sequences in this sample encode the identical CDR3. The J gene is TRBJ2-7, the V gene TRBV29-1, with D perhaps matching TRBD2 (6 bases). The CDR3 runs to 12 residues. The V end lost 1 base, the J end lost 3 bases, and 7 bases lay between the germline ends. Germline V lookup: CDR1 SQVTM, CDR2 ANQGSEA. For the CDR3, the DNA is TGCAGCGTTGAAGGGGGACTCTACGAGCAGTACTTC. It translates to CSVEGGLYEQYF.

This clone was seen once. The rearrangement uses TRBV9 and TRBJ2-5, with D unresolved. The DNA end lines up better with TRBJ2-7; the J call may be wrong. This CDR3 region has 14 residues. The germline V gene encodes CDR1 SGDLS and CDR2 YYNGEE. CDR3 region: CASSQGRLDYEQYF. DNA of the CDR3: TGTGCCAGCAGCCAAGGACGTTTAGACTACGAGCAGTACTTC.

The chain uses TRBV6-1 and TRBJ1-5; possible D gene TRBD1, 5 bases. This CDR3 is 13 amino acids long. Trimming left V 6 bases short and J 5 bases short, with 11 bases between. CDR1 MNHNS and CDR2 SASEGT come from the germline V gene. As DNA, the CDR3 is TGTGCCAGCAGCCCAGCAGGGTATCAGCCCCAGCATTTT. Protein: CASSPAGYQPQHF.

V usage is TRBV9 and J usage is TRBJ2-3, with 9 bases fitting TRBD2. This CDR3 is 16 amino acids long. Germline CDR1 reads SGDLS; CDR2 reads YYNGEE. Trimming removed 3 bases from V and 0 bases from J; junction bases left unmatched: 5. The CDR3, as DNA: TGTGCCAGCAGCGCCGGAAGCGGGAGGAGCACAGATACGCAGTATTTT. This translates into CASSAGSGRSTDTQYF.

This chain links TRBV18 with TRBJ2-6, with unresolved D. The CDR3 contains 17 residues. Germline assignment: CDR1 KGHSH and CDR2 LQKENI. Trimming shortened V by 3 bases and J by 1 base, and 13 bases separated the two germline ends. The DNA of the CDR3 is TGTGCCAGCTCACCCCCCGCGCAGGTTTCTGGGGCCAACGTCCTGACTTTC. This translates into CASSPPAQVSGANVLTF.

The chain uses TRBV7-2 and TRBJ1-4, with D perhaps matching TRBD1 (5 bases). V lost 4 bases and J lost 8, with 11 bases in between. This CDR3 has 13 amino acids. Germline V gene sequence: CDR1 SGHTA, CDR2 FQGNSA. The CDR3 nucleotides read TGTGCCAGCAGCTGGAGGGACGGGGAAAAACTGTTTTTT. Residues: CASSWRDGEKLFF.

The count of this clone is one. This rearrangement joins TRBV6-1 to TRBJ2-5; a weak D match, TRBD2 (6 bases). The length of the CDR3 is 13 residues. V lost 6 bases, J lost 7 bases, and 15 bases lay in between. Germline-derived CDR1 and CDR2 are MNHNS and SASEGT. In nucleotides, the CDR3 is TGTGCCAGCAGGACGGGACTCCCCCGGACCCAGTACTTC. Amino acid sequence: CASRTGLPRTQYF.

This clone was counted between two and nine times. V usage is TRBV6-6 and J usage is TRBJ1-1; no firm D call. CDR3 length equals 12 residues. Trimming removed 2 bases at V and 8 bases at J, with 9 bases between. Germline CDR1 reads MNHNY; CDR2 reads SVGAGI (reference sequence). In nucleotides, the CDR3 is TGTGCCAGCAGTTACAGTCGACTAGAAGCTTTCTTT. This encodes CASSYSRLEAFF.

The chain has TRBV2 and TRBJ2-3; 12 bases are shared with TRBD2. This CDR3 is 14 amino acids long. V lost 9 bases, J lost 2 bases, and 3 bases stayed unmatched. In germline, CDR1 is SNHLY, CDR2 FYNNEI. CDR3 amino acids: CARRTSGTTDTQYF. In nucleotides, the CDR3 is TGTGCCAGGCGGACTAGCGGGACCACAGATACGCAGTATTTT.

The chain has TRBV6-1 and TRBJ2-7; the match to TRBD1 covers 8 bases. V lost 6 bases and J lost 3; bases outside the gene matches: 4. CDR3 length: 13 residues. The germline CDR1 and CDR2 sequences are MNHNS and SASEGT. The CDR3 DNA sequence: TGTGCCAGCAGGACAGGGGATAGCTACGAGCAGTACTTC. It is translated as CASRTGDSYEQYF.

The CDR3 loop reads CASSPLGATNEKLFF. As DNA, the CDR3 is TGTGCCAGCTCACCACTAGGGGCAACTAATGAAAAACTGTTTTTT. The V gene is TRBV18, the J gene TRBJ1-4; TRBD1 might be the D (5 bases). CDR3 length: 15 residues. Germline CDR1 and CDR2: KGHSH and LQKENI. Trimming shortened V by 1 base and J by 0 bases, and 6 bases separated the two germline ends. The entire variable domain, with the rest obtained from reference TRBV18 and TRBJ1-4, is as follows: NAGVMQNPRHLVRRRGQEARLRCSPMKGHSHVYWYRQLPEEGLKFMVYLQKENIIDESGMPKERFSAEFPKEGPSILRIQQVVRGDSAAYFCASSPLGATNEKLFFGSGTQLSVL.

V is TRBV5-6 and J is TRBJ2-6; 11 positions match TRBD1. The CDR3 consists of 17 residues. With V trimmed by 3 bases and J by 1 base, 3 bases remained unmatched. Germline lookup yields CDR1 SGHDT and CDR2 YYEEEE. CDR3 loop: CASSWDRGVSGANVLTF. CDR3 DNA: TGTGCCAGCAGCTGGGACAGGGGGGTTTCTGGGGCCAACGTCCTGACTTTC.

This chain connects TRBV19 to TRBJ2-1, with no clear D. This CDR3 has 15 amino acids. CDR1 and CDR2 from the germline V gene are LNHDA and SQIVND (reference sequence). Trimming shortened V by 7 bases and J by 0 bases, and 13 bases separated the two germline ends. The DNA for the CDR3 is TGTGCCAGTACCAGAGGAAGGAGCTCCTACAATGAGCAGTTCTTC. Its translation is CASTRGRSSYNEQFF.

The V call is TRBV27, the J call TRBJ2-7, with TRBD1 identical over 8 bases. CDR3 length: 15 residues. Germline V lookup: CDR1 MNHEY, CDR2 SMNVEV (reference sequence). J gave up 1 base and V 6 bases, and 8 bases lay outside the gene matches. DNA of the CDR3: TGTGCCAGCAGGAGTACCGGGACAGGTTCCTACGAGCAGTACTTC. Amino acid sequence: CASRSTGTGSYEQYF.

This chain joins TRBV7-2 and TRBJ2-2, with a weak D call TRBD1 (6 bases). CDR3 length: 15 amino acids. Trimming removed 1 base from V and 0 bases from J, with 6 bases in between. The germline CDR1 and CDR2 sequences are SGHTA and FQGNSA. The CDR3 nucleotides read TGTGCCAGCAGCTTAGGGACAGCGAACACCGGGGAGCTGTTTTTT. This codes for CASSLGTANTGELFF. The full variable domain, its missing parts supplied by reference TRBV7-2 and TRBJ2-2, is GAGVSQSPSNKVTEKGKDVELRCDPISGHTALYWYRQSLGQGLEFLIYFQGNSAPDKSGLPSDRFSAERTGGSVSTLTIQRTQQEDSAVYLCASSLGTANTGELFFGEGSRLTVL.

The chain employs TRBV6-1 and TRBJ2-2, with no clear D. V was pared by 0 bases and J by 6 bases, with 8 bases between. The CDR3 extends over 14 amino acids. Germline loops: CDR1 MNHNS, CDR2 SASEGT. CDR3 loop: CASSEATLAGELFF. The CDR3 DNA reads TGTGCCAGCAGTGAAGCGACTCTCGCCGGGGAGCTGTTTTTT.

The rearrangement joins TRBV20-1 to TRBJ2-5; D is ambiguous. Trimming took 5 bases from V and 4 from J, leaving 5 bases between them. Germline CDR1 DFQATT, CDR2 SNEGSKA (reference sequence). The CDR3 is 10 amino acids. The CDR3 bases are TGCAGTGCTTGGAGAGAGACCCAGTACTTC. Protein: CSAWRETQYF.

In its sample, this clone was seen once. The chain links TRBV7-8 to TRBJ2-3; 13 nucleotides match TRBD2. The CDR3 contains 17 residues. CDR1 SGHVS and CDR2 FQNEAQ come from the germline V gene. V shed 4 bases and J 4 bases; nucleotides not matched to a gene: 8. CDR3 sequence reads: CASSSRSGTSGADTQYF. The CDR3 nucleotides read TGTGCCAGCAGCTCTCGGTCCGGGACTAGCGGGGCAGATACGCAGTATTTT.

The chain is built from TRBV19 and TRBJ2-3; 8 bases map to TRBD2. CDR1 LNHDA and CDR2 SQIVND come from the germline V gene (reference sequence). CDR3 length: 19 residues. The V segment lost 2 bases and the J segment 2 bases; nucleotides outside the gene matches: 15. The CDR3 region is CASSIRSTSGHTSTDTQYF. The CDR3 region has the DNA TGTGCCAGTAGTATAAGGTCAACTAGCGGACACACCTCCACAGATACGCAGTATTTT.

The chain combines TRBV27 with TRBJ2-2; 8 bases are a match to TRBD2. V trimming: 2 bases; J trimming: 5 bases; junction bases outside the gene matches: 1. Per the germline V gene, CDR1 is MNHEY and CDR2 is SMNVEV (reference sequence). The CDR3 spans 14 residues. DNA for the CDR3: TGTGCCAGCAGTTTAACTAGCGGAACCGGGGAGCTGTTTTTT. As protein: CASSLTSGTGELFF.

V and J are TRBV18 and TRBJ2-5; D perhaps matches TRBD1 (5 bases). This CDR3 region has 14 residues. Trimming shortened V by 2 bases and J by 2 bases, and 9 bases separated the two germline ends. The germline gives CDR1 KGHSH, CDR2 LQKENI. CDR3 DNA: TGTGCCAGCTCACCAGCAGGGCGGCAAGAGACCCAGTACTTC. Encoded protein: CASSPAGRQETQYF.

The CDR3 coding sequence is TGCGCCAGCAGCACTTCCGGGACTAGCGGGCCCCGCACAGATACGCAGTATTTT. Its protein product is CASSTSGTSGPRTDTQYF. The V gene is TRBV5-1, the J gene TRBJ2-3; 12 positions match TRBD2. V gave up 4 bases and J gave up 1 base; unmatched junction bases: 10. The germline V gene encodes CDR1 SGHRS and CDR2 YFSETQ. CDR3 length: 18 amino acids.

This clone was seen a single time. The CDR3 DNA sequence: TGTGCCAGCAGGACAGAGATCACTGAAGCTTTCTTT. It translates to CASRTEITEAFF. The chain has TRBV7-9 and TRBJ1-1; TRBD1 might be the D (5 bases). There are 12 residues in the CDR3. Germline CDR1 is SEHNR and CDR2 is FQNEAQ (reference sequence). V lost 6 bases and J 4 bases, leaving 9 bases between the germline ends.

The rearrangement links TRBV5-4 to TRBJ2-3, with 12 nucleotides matching TRBD2. This CDR3 contains 16 residues. Trimming removed 4 bases from V and 5 bases from J; junction bases left unmatched: 8. CDR1 and CDR2 (germline): SGHNT, YYREEE (reference sequence). CDR3 residues: CASSLLAGGRKDTQYF. The CDR3 region has the DNA TGTGCCAGCAGCCTACTAGCGGGAGGTAGAAAAGATACGCAGTATTTT.

In this sample, this clone turned up once. CDR3 protein: CASTRGQGGLARYNEQFF. CDR3 coding DNA: TGTGCCAGCACCCGGGGACAGGGAGGACTAGCGCGATACAATGAGCAGTTCTTC. The V call is TRBV27, the J call TRBJ2-1; D is possibly TRBD1 or TRBD2 (9 bases each). Germline loops: CDR1 MNHEY, CDR2 SMNVEV (reference sequence). The CDR3 covers 18 residues. V was pared by 7 bases and J by 4 bases, with 26 bases between.

The rearrangement joins TRBV27 to TRBJ2-2; the match to TRBD2 covers 16 bases. The CDR3 extends over 20 amino acids. The J segment lost 3 bases and the V segment lost 5 bases, leaving 12 bases of the junction unmatched. Germline V gives CDR1 MNHEY, CDR2 SMNVEV (reference sequence). CDR3 nucleotides: TGTGCCAGCAGTCAATATGAAAAGGGACTAGCGGGAGGGTACACCGGGGAGCTGTTTTTT. This sequence encodes CASSQYEKGLAGGYTGELFF.

The CDR3 here is CASSSGGTSSNEQFF. The CDR3 DNA reads as TGTGCCAGCAGTTCCGGCGGGACTAGTAGCAATGAGCAGTTCTTC. This sequence joins TRBV11-2 and TRBJ2-1; 8 nucleotides line up with TRBD2. The junction had 10 bases not matched to a gene; V was cut back by 6 bases and J by 6 bases. The CDR3 covers 15 residues. Per germline, CDR1 SGHAT and CDR2 FQNNGV.